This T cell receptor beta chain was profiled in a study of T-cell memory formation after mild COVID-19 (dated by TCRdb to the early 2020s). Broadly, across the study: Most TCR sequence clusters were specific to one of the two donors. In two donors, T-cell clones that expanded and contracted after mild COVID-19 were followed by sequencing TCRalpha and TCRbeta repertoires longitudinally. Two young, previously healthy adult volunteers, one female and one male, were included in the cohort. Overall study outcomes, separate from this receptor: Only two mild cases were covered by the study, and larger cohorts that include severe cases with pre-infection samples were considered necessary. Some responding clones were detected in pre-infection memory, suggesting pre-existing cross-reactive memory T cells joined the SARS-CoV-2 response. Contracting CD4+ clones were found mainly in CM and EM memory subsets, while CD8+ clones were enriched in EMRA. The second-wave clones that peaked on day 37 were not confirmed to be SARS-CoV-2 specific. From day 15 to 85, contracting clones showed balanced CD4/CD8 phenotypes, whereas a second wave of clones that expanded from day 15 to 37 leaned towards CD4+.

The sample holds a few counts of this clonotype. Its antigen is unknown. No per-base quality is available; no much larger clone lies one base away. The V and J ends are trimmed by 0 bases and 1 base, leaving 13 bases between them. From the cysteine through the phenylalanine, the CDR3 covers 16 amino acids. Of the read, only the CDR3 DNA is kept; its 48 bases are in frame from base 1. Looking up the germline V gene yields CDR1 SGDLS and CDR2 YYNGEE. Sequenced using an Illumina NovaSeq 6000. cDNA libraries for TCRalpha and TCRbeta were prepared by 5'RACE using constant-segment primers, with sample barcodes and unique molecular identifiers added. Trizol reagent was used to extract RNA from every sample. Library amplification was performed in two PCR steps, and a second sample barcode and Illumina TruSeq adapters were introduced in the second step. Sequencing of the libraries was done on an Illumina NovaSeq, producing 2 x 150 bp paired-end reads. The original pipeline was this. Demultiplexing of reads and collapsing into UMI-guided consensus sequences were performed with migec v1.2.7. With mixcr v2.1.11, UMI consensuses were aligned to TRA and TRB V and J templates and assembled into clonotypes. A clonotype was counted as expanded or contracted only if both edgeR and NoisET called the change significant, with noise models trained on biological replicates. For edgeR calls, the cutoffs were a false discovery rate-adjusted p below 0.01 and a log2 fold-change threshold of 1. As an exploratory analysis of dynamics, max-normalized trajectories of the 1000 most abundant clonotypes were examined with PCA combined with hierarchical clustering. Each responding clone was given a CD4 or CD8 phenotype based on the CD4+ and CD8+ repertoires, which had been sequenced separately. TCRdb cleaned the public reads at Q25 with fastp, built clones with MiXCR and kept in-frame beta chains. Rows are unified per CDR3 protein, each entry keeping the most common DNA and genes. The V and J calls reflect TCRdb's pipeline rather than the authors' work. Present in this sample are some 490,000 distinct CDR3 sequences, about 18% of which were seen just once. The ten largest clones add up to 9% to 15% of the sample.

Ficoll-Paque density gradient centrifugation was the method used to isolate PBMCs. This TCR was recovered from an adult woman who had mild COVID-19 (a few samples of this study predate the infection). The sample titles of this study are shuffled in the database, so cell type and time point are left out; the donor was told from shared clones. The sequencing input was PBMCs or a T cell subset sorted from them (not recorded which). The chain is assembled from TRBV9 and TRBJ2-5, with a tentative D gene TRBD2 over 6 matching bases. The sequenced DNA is TGTGCCAGCAGCGTAGTCGGGGGAAGGGGCCAAGAGACCCAGTACTTC. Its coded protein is CASSVVGGRGQETQYF. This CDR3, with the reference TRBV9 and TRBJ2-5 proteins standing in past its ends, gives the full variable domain DSGVTQTPKHLITATGQRVTLRCSPRSGDLSVYWYQQSLDQGLQFLIQYYNGEERAKGNILERFSAQQFPDLHSELNLSSLELGDSALYFCASSVVGGRGQETQYFGPGTRLLVL.